A single sample is the source of the 13 T cell receptor beta chains below, sequenced in a study of glioma-infiltrating T cells. The iRepertoire nested amplicon-rescue multiplex PCR amplified TCR alpha and beta CDR3s from RNA. TCRdb re-analysed the multiplex PCR reads in MiXCR, keeping a single row per CDR3 protein. The sample lists 300,000 to 450,000 distinct CDR3 sequences, around 38% occurring once. Sequenced sample: glioma tissue, nonneoplastic brain tissue, or PBMCs (not recorded which). The receptors shown here come from a human donor with low-grade glioma or glioblastoma, undergoing nonglioma brain surgery, or in good health (not recorded which).

Only a few counts were recorded for this clonotype. The chain carries TRBV28 and TRBJ2-2, with 7 bases that match TRBD1. The CDR3 spans 15 residues. The trim removed 6 bases at V and 0 bases at J, leaving 4 bases unmatched. CDR1 and CDR2 from the germline V gene are MDHEN and SYDVKM. CDR3 sequence (DNA): TGTGCCAGCAGCGGGACAGACGCGAACACCGGGGAGCTGTTTTTT. It translates to CASSGTDANTGELFF.

V and J are TRBV25-1 and TRBJ2-7; D is unresolved. Germline values: CDR1 MGHDK, CDR2 SYGVNS. The CDR3 is made up of 14 amino acids. V was trimmed by 1 base and J by 0 bases, leaving 7 bases between them. The CDR3 coding sequence is TGTGCCAGCAGTGAATCGGAGTACTCCTACGAGCAGTACTTC. It is translated as CASSESEYSYEQYF.

Of note for this clonotype: A much larger clone sits a single nucleotide away, making a read error possible. The chain uses TRBV28 and TRBJ1-2; the D is unclear. This CDR3 is built from 11 residues. CDR1 and CDR2 (germline): MDHEN, SYDVKM. The CDR3 loop reads CAGSLLSGYTF. The CDR3 coding sequence is TGTGCCGGCAGCCTTCTCAGCGGCTACACCTTC.

In this sample, this clonotype turned up a few times. This chain links TRBV10-3 with TRBJ2-7; 7 bases line up with TRBD1. CDR3 length equals 16 residues. V was clipped by 2 bases and J by 2 bases; unmatched bases: 9. From germline, CDR1 is ENHRY and CDR2 SYGVKD. For the CDR3, the DNA is TGTGCCATCAGTGAGGGGGACCGGGACAGAACCTACGAGCAGTACTTC. Amino acids: CAISEGDRDRTYEQYF.

V usage is TRBV20-1 and J usage is TRBJ1-2, with TRBD1 matching over 10 bases. Germline lookup yields CDR1 DFQATT and CDR2 SNEGSKA (reference sequence). The CDR3 consists of 15 residues. With V trimmed by 6 bases and J by 0 bases, 7 bases remained unmatched. The CDR3 DNA is TGCAGTGCAACCGGGACAGGGGCGACTAACTATGGCTACACCTTC. It codes for CSATGTGATNYGYTF.

The chain links TRBV7-9 to TRBJ1-6; the D gene is possibly TRBD1 (5 bases). Per germline, CDR1 SEHNR and CDR2 FQNEAQ (reference sequence). This CDR3 is built from 14 residues. Trimming took 8 bases from V and 7 from J, leaving 15 bases between them. The CDR3 coding sequence is TGTGCCAGCGTAAGGGGCCCCGGAAATTCACCCCTCCACTTT. This codes for CASVRGPGNSPLHF.

A remark on this clonotype: A read error may explain this, as a much larger clone is one base away. Without the conserved terminal phenylalanine or tryptophan, this CDR3 likely stems from a read error. The chain couples TRBV6-1 to TRBJ2-4; no clear D. The germline CDR1 and CDR2 sequences are MNHNS and SASEGT. V lost 1 base to trimming and J lost 0 bases, with 7 bases between them. The CDR3 has 15 residues. CDR3 DNA sequence: TGTGCCAGCAGTGAAGGTATGGGAGCCAAAAACATTCAGTACCTC. This codes for CASSEGMGAKNIQYL.

This clonotype has a count of ten or more. The chain joins TRBV28 to TRBJ2-7, with 10 bases fitting TRBD2. The CDR3 extends over 15 amino acids. The J segment lost 2 bases and the V segment lost 2 bases, leaving 3 bases of the junction unmatched. The germline V gene has CDR1 MDHEN and CDR2 SYDVKM. The DNA of the CDR3 is TGTGCCAGCAGTTTACCGGGACTAGCGACCTACGAGCAGTACTTC. This gives the protein CASSLPGLATYEQYF.

This clonotype showed up just a few times. V usage is TRBV6-2 or TRBV6-3 and J usage is TRBJ1-1; 7 bases fit TRBD1. The germline V gene encodes CDR1 MNHEY and CDR2 SVGEGT. V dropped 5 bases and J dropped 11; count of bases not matched to a gene: 8. CDR3 length: 12 amino acids. This CDR3 reads CASSLFDREAFF. The DNA of the CDR3 is TGTGCCAGCAGTCTCTTTGACAGGGAGGCTTTCTTT.

This clonotype was seen at least ten times. The chain carries TRBV20-1 and TRBJ1-1; 7 bases map to TRBD1. The germline gives CDR1 DFQATT, CDR2 SNEGSKA (reference sequence). V lost 5 bases, J lost 1 base, and 10 bases stayed unmatched. This CDR3 is 15 amino acids long. This CDR3 reads CSASFPGQKNTEAFF. CDR3 nucleotides: TGCAGTGCTTCCTTTCCGGGACAGAAGAACACTGAAGCTTTCTTT.

This clonotype was detected only a few times. V is TRBV2 and J is TRBJ2-7, with 8 positions matching TRBD1. Germline CDR1 reads SNHLY; CDR2 reads FYNNEI. J lost 4 bases, V lost 1 base, and 6 bases had no gene match. This CDR3 has 15 residues. The CDR3 nucleotides are TGTGCCAGCAGTGAAGGAGGACAGGGATTGTACGAGCAGTACTTC. Translating it yields CASSEGGQGLYEQYF. Looking up the rest from reference TRBV2 and TRBJ2-7 gives the full variable domain: EPEVTQTPSHQVTQMGQEVILRCVPISNHLYFYWYRQILGQKVEFLVSFYNNEISEKSEIFDDQFSVERPDGSNFTLKIRSTKLEDSAMYFCASSEGGQGLYEQYFGPGTRLTVT.

This clonotype was recorded many times. At one end, the junction sequence differs from germline, possibly due to a read error. The gene calls are TRBV27 and TRBJ2-7; perhaps TRBD2 as D (6 bases). In germline, CDR1 is MNHEY, CDR2 SMNVEV (reference sequence). This CDR3 spans 14 amino acids. The CDR3 region is CASSFGRDSNEQYF. CDR3 nucleotides: TGTGCCAGCAGTTTTGGAAGGGACTCCAACGAGCAGTACTTC.

The table lists this clonotype with a few counts. The chain combines TRBV28 with TRBJ2-7; no reliable D call. This CDR3 has 15 amino acids. Trimming took off 8 bases at V and 4 bases at J, with 21 bases between the two ends. Germline V gene data show CDR1 as MDHEN and CDR2 as SYDVKM. The CDR3 spells CASSDSGKTQYEQYF. CDR3 sequence (DNA): TGTGCCAGCTCCGACTCCGGTAAAACCCAATACGAGCAGTACTTC.